The next 5 T cell receptor beta chains were all read from a single sample in a study of metastatic and nonmetastatic thyroid tumors. Every patient was untreated before thyroid surgery. TCRdb reprocessed the PCR reads using MiXCR. The repertoire holds 22,000 or so clones, with roughly 23% as singletons. Material for sequencing was blood. The receptors originated from a male donor with papillary thyroid cancer or a benign thyroid nodule (not recorded which). Some clones in this sample may be carry-over from other donors' samples.

This clone was seen a few times. Being one base from a much bigger clone, this may be a read error. The chain recombines TRBV5-1 with TRBJ2-3; D gene unclear. The CDR3 extends over 13 amino acids. The V and J ends lost 5 bases and 4 bases respectively, with 11 bases between them. The V gene's germline CDR1 is SGHRS and CDR2 YFSETQ. The CDR3 sequence is CASSGRSADTQYF. In DNA form, the CDR3 reads TGCGCCAGCAGTGGACGGAGCGCAGATACGCAGTATTTT.

DNA of the CDR3: TGTGCCAGCAGACCCCTAGGGACCTACGAGCAGTACTTC. Translated, it gives CASRPLGTYEQYF. This chain links TRBV6-1 with TRBJ2-7, with D uncertain. The V gene's germline CDR1 is MNHNS and CDR2 SASEGT. Trimming took off 6 bases at V and 2 bases at J, with 11 bases between the two ends. There are 13 residues in the CDR3.

This clone is classed as medium-sized. The chain links TRBV28 to TRBJ1-2; TRBD1 agrees at 9 bases. This CDR3 is 17 amino acids long. Germline V gene sequence: CDR1 MDHEN, CDR2 SYDVKM. V gave up 6 bases and J gave up 1 base; unmatched junction bases: 12. The CDR3: CASSSPGQGGDNYGYTF. In DNA, the CDR3 is TGTGCCAGCAGCTCACCGGGACAGGGTGGTGATAACTATGGCTACACCTTC.

In its sample, this clone was seen many times. CDR3 DNA sequence: TGTGCCAGCAGCTTAGAAAGGGGGCTCGGTGAGCAGTTCTTC. Its protein product is CASSLERGLGEQFF. V is TRBV7-9 and J is TRBJ2-1, with 7 positions matching TRBD1. The CDR3 length is 14 residues. V lost 1 base and J lost 9; bases outside the gene matches: 6. Germline lookup yields CDR1 SEHNR and CDR2 FQNEAQ (reference sequence).

This clone was seen at least ten times. The chain combines TRBV2 with TRBJ2-7; D is perhaps TRBD2 (6 bases). There are 11 residues in the CDR3. From germline, CDR1 is SNHLY and CDR2 FYNNEI. The V gene lost 6 bases and the J gene lost 5 bases, with 8 bases spanning the gap. CDR3 sequence: CASRRLDEQYF. The CDR3 DNA is TGTGCCAGCAGGAGACTAGACGAGCAGTACTTC.